This T cell receptor beta chain was sequenced for a study of neoadjuvant anti-PD-1 for oral cavity cancer. Study outcomes and limitations: Post-nivolumab, blood T cell clonality was significantly elevated in non-responders. TCR analyses covered only a few patients per response group.

Details on this clone: Its antigen is unknown.

This CDR3 has 13 amino acids. The V end lost 5 bases, the J end lost 1 base, and 8 bases lay between the germline ends. Germline CDR1 reads MNHEY; CDR2 reads SVGAGI. Using immunoSEQ multiplex PCR, the repertoire was profiled, and TCRdb retains in-frame clones only, with some absent. The sample has roughly 67,000 clones, approximately 82% seen once; the top ten hold 3% to 4%. The receptor's source is a person aged 35-79 years with oral cavity squamous cell carcinoma. The specimen was PBMCs, collected before nivolumab (anti-PD-1) treatment. The chain uses TRBV6-5 and TRBJ1-2; no clear D gene. The DNA for the CDR3 is TGTGCCAGCAGTCCAGGAGTTAACTATGGCTACACCTTC. This sequence encodes CASSPGVNYGYTF.